Shown below are 23 T cell receptor beta chains from a single sample sequenced in a study of blood T cell repertoires in COVID-19. Using immunoSEQ multiplex PCR, the repertoire was profiled, and TCRdb retains in-frame clones only, with some absent. In the table there are about 120,000 clones, approximately 85% of which are singletons. Sequencing input: peripheral blood. Receptors were obtained from a man aged 25 to 45 with COVID-19, enrolled during active disease.

V is TRBV19 and J is TRBJ1-6; D perhaps matches TRBD1 (6 bases). The CDR3 totals 13 residues. Per the germline V gene, CDR1 is LNHDA and CDR2 is SQIVND (reference sequence). V was clipped by 6 bases and J by 7 bases, with 10 bases between them. The CDR3 DNA sequence: TGTGCCAGTAGGGCAGGGGCGAATTCACCCCTCCACTTT. It is translated as CASRAGANSPLHF.

This chain links TRBV4-3 with TRBJ2-3; 7 bases fit TRBD1. The germline CDR1 and CDR2 sequences are LGHNA and YSLEER. The CDR3 is 15 amino acids. Germline trimming cut 3 bases from V and 0 bases from J; bases unmatched to any gene: 3. CDR3 loop: CASSHLTGSTDTQYF. The CDR3 DNA reads TGCGCCAGCAGCCATCTGACAGGGAGCACAGATACGCAGTATTTT.

As for this clone: A junction boundary mismatches the germline segment, possibly from a read error. The chain employs TRBV27 and TRBJ2-2; a weak D match, TRBD2 (5 bases). The CDR3 consists of 16 residues. CDR1 is MNHEY, CDR2 SMNVEV, per germline (reference sequence). DNA of the CDR3: TGTGCCAGCAGTCGAACCCTGATGTTGGGAACCGGGGAGTTGTTTTTT. It is translated as CASSRTLMLGTGELFF.

V is TRBV13 and J is TRBJ2-5; 7 bases fit TRBD1. Germline V gene data show CDR1 as PRHDT and CDR2 as FYEKMQ (reference sequence). V trimming: 5 bases; J trimming: 3 bases; junction bases outside the gene matches: 3. The CDR3 length is 13 residues. CDR3 DNA sequence: TGTGCCAGCAGCCCCGGGACAGAAGAGACCCAGTACTTC. Amino acids: CASSPGTEETQYF.

This clone was detected many times. V usage is TRBV20-1 and J usage is TRBJ2-7, with a weak D call TRBD2 (5 bases). In germline, CDR1 is DFQATT, CDR2 SNEGSKA (reference sequence). CDR3 size: 12 residues. The V end lost 3 bases, the J end lost 4 bases, and 10 bases lay between the germline ends. DNA of the CDR3: TGCAGTGCTAGTGCTAGCTGGTACGAGCAGTACTTC. It is translated as CSASASWYEQYF.

This rearrangement joins TRBV5-5 to TRBJ1-5; D possibly corresponds to TRBD1 (6 bases). The germline gives CDR1 SGHKS, CDR2 YYEKEE (reference sequence). V was clipped by 3 bases and J by 6 bases, with 13 bases between them. The CDR3 sequence is 14 residues long. This CDR3 is CASSSNRVGQPQHF. The CDR3 DNA follows: TGTGCCAGCAGCTCAAACAGGGTGGGTCAGCCCCAGCATTTT.

This clone was detected only a few times. V and J are TRBV9 and TRBJ2-2, with a weak D call TRBD2 (6 bases). The CDR3 runs 16 residues. Germline V gives CDR1 SGDLS, CDR2 YYNGEE. V gave up 0 bases and J gave up 5 bases, with 14 bases separating them. The CDR3: CASSVGAGRMTGELFF. CDR3 in DNA: TGTGCCAGCAGCGTAGGGGCGGGGAGAATGACCGGGGAGCTGTTTTTT.

J is TRBJ2-7 and V is TRBV2; TRBD1 matches 7 bases. This CDR3 has 15 amino acids. The V and J ends lost 3 bases and 3 bases, in that order; junction bases with no gene match: 8. CDR1 SNHLY and CDR2 FYNNEI come from the germline V gene. The CDR3 coding sequence is TGTGCCAGCAGTGATAGGGGACAGACTCACTACGAGCAGTACTTC. Encoded protein: CASSDRGQTHYEQYF.

This clone was picked up one time. This chain joins TRBV7-9 and TRBJ2-1; 8 bases agree with TRBD2. The ends lost 3 bases at V and 6 bases at J; junction bases unmatched: 10. CDR3 length: 16 residues. From germline, CDR1 is SEHNR and CDR2 FQNEAQ (reference sequence). This CDR3 reads CASSFPTSGRLNEQFF. The CDR3, as DNA: TGTGCCAGCAGCTTCCCTACTAGCGGTCGCCTCAATGAGCAGTTCTTC.

The gene calls are TRBV7-8 and TRBJ1-3; 7 bases match TRBD1. This CDR3 region has 15 residues. Trimming removed 4 bases from V and 4 bases from J; junction bases left unmatched: 7. Per germline, CDR1 SGHVS and CDR2 FQNEAQ. This chain's CDR3 is CASSSLEGAGNTIYF. For the CDR3, the DNA is TGTGCCAGCAGCTCACTAGAGGGGGCCGGAAACACCATATATTTT.

The chain uses TRBV24-1 and TRBJ2-1; tentatively, D is TRBD1 (5 bases). The CDR3 has 11 amino acids. The V gene lost 6 bases and the J gene lost 9 bases, with 8 bases spanning the gap. In germline, CDR1 is KGHDR, CDR2 SFDVKD. The CDR3 protein is CATSQGIEQFF. Written as DNA, the CDR3 is TGTGCCACCAGTCAGGGAATTGAGCAGTTCTTC.

The chain's CDR3 is CASRETGTDTQYF. CDR3 nucleotide sequence: TGTGCCAGCCGAGAGACAGGCACAGATACGCAGTATTTT. This sequence joins TRBV9 and TRBJ2-3, with D perhaps matching TRBD1 (5 bases). Germline CDR1 is SGDLS and CDR2 is YYNGEE. With 7 bases removed from V and 1 base from J, the gap between germline ends came to 10 bases. The CDR3 is 13 residues long.

The rearrangement links TRBV21-1 to TRBJ1-5. TRBV21-1 is shown as a pseudogene. CDR3 size: 16 residues. This CDR3 is CASSCGVRSLNQPQHF. For the CDR3, the DNA is TGTGCCAGCTCTTGCGGGGTACGTTCCCTCAATCAGCCCCAGCATTTT.

The J gene is TRBJ2-1, the V gene TRBV4-1; D not certain. The CDR3 contains 15 residues. CDR1 and CDR2 from the germline V gene are MGHRA and YSYEKL. V gave up 2 bases and J gave up 8 bases, with 16 bases separating them. The CDR3 sequence is CASSQFPPSEDEQFF. In nucleotides, the CDR3 is TGCGCCAGCAGCCAATTTCCTCCTTCTGAGGATGAGCAGTTCTTC.

The chain employs TRBV28 and TRBJ1-4; TRBD1 agrees at 9 bases. CDR1 and CDR2 from the germline V gene are MDHEN and SYDVKM. There are 16 residues in the CDR3. V trimming: 4 bases; J trimming: 7 bases; junction bases outside the gene matches: 10. The CDR3 spells CASSSPPTGGREKLFF. The CDR3, as DNA: TGTGCCAGCAGTTCCCCTCCGACAGGGGGACGTGAAAAACTGTTTTTT.

This chain connects TRBV19 to TRBJ1-2, with D perhaps TRBD1 (5 bases). V shed 6 bases and J shed 0 bases, with 11 bases lying between them. The CDR3 spans 14 residues. The germline CDR1 and CDR2 sequences are LNHDA and SQIVND (reference sequence). CDR3 amino acids: CASRRGRTNYGYTF. For the CDR3, the DNA is TGTGCCAGTAGGCGGGGCAGAACTAACTATGGCTACACCTTC.

The chain carries TRBV4-3 and TRBJ1-2; 8 bases line up with TRBD1. The junction had 16 bases not matched to a gene; V was cut back by 3 bases and J by 4 bases. CDR1 and CDR2 from the germline V gene are LGHNA and YSLEER. The CDR3 has 18 residues. DNA of the CDR3: TGCGCCAGCAGCCAGGCTGCAGATATGACAGGGGCGGGCTATGGCTACACCTTC. It is translated as CASSQAADMTGAGYGYTF.

This chain connects TRBV30 to TRBJ1-1, with 9 bases identical to TRBD1. With V trimmed by 2 bases and J by 6 bases, 10 bases remained unmatched. Germline values: CDR1 GTSNPN, CDR2 SVGIG (reference sequence). The CDR3 extends over 15 amino acids. CDR3 residues: CAWSPRTGAAAEAFF. CDR3 DNA sequence: TGTGCCTGGAGTCCGAGGACAGGGGCGGCCGCTGAAGCTTTCTTT.

This rearrangement joins TRBV19 to TRBJ2-1; D possibly corresponds to TRBD2 (5 bases). The V gene's germline CDR1 is LNHDA and CDR2 SQIVND (reference sequence). The CDR3 loop spans 14 amino acids. V was cut by 7 bases and J by 8 bases, with 18 bases left in between. The CDR3 region has the DNA TGTGCCAGTAATAGGATATCTAGCAACGATGAGCAGTTCTTC. As protein: CASNRISSNDEQFF.

Worth noting for this clone: Germline and junction disagree at one end, which may indicate a read error. The chain couples TRBV13 to TRBJ1-3, with D perhaps matching TRBD1 (5 bases). This CDR3 has 16 residues. Germline CDR1 is PRHDT and CDR2 is FYEKMQ (reference sequence). The CDR3 protein is CASSLTPRQNGDTIYF. The DNA of the CDR3 is TGTGCCAGCAGCTTAACGCCTCGACAGAATGGAGACACCATATATTTT.

This chain uses TRBV7-9 with TRBJ2-7; 10 nucleotides align to TRBD2. CDR3 size: 17 residues. J gave up 4 bases and V 2 bases, and 11 bases lay outside the gene matches. Germline V gene data show CDR1 as SEHNR and CDR2 as FQNEAQ (reference sequence). The CDR3 sequence: CASSLQAVASGSYEQYF. The CDR3 DNA reads TGTGCCAGCAGCTTACAGGCGGTGGCTAGCGGGAGTTACGAGCAGTACTTC.

This rearrangement joins TRBV9 to TRBJ2-1; 10 positions agree with TRBD2. The CDR3 sequence is 17 residues long. Germline V gene sequence: CDR1 SGDLS, CDR2 YYNGEE. J lost 3 bases, V lost 0 bases, and 6 bases had no gene match. The CDR3 region has the DNA TGTGCCAGCAGCGTAGCTAGCGGGGGAAACATCTACAATGAGCAGTTCTTC. It codes for CASSVASGGNIYNEQFF.

The V gene is TRBV6-2 or TRBV6-3, the J gene TRBJ1-2, with TRBD1 matching 7 bases. In germline, CDR1 is MNHEY, CDR2 SVGEGT. After removal of 2 bases from V and 7 bases from J, the junction contained 16 bases not matched to a gene. This CDR3 contains 17 residues. CDR3 amino acids: CASSYVRPRDSLLGYTF. CDR3 coding DNA: TGTGCCAGCAGTTACGTCCGTCCCCGGGACAGCCTGCTTGGCTACACCTTC.